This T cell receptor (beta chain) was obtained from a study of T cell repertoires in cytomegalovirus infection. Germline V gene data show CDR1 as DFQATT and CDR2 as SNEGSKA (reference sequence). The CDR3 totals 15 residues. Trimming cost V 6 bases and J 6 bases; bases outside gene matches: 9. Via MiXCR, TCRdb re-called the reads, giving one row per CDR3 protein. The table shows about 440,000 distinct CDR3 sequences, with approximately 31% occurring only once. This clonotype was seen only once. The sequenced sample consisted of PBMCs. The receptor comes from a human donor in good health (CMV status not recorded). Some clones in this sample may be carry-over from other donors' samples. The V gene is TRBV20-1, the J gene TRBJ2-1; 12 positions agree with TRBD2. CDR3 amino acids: CSATHGTSGLNEQFF. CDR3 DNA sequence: TGCAGTGCCACACACGGGACTAGCGGGCTCAATGAGCAGTTCTTC.